This T cell receptor (beta chain) derives from a study of CD8+ T cells in alopecia areata. Germline lookup yields CDR1 MNHEY and CDR2 SVGAGI. The junction had 6 bases not matched to a gene; V was cut back by 6 bases and J by 2 bases. This CDR3 comprises 14 residues. RNA, once extracted, was reverse transcribed into cDNA for use as the sequencing template. Sequenced by immunoSEQ multiplex PCR; TCRdb stores in-frame clones only, minus some. The sample lists 150,000 to 200,000 clones, approximately 52% seen once, with about a sixth in the top ten. Treatment here: oral pan-JAK inhibitor, 5-10 mg twice daily.

The receptor's source is a human donor with alopecia areata. This specimen consisted of CD4+ T cells sorted from blood, obtained at approximately week 60, from a patient treated with tofacitinib. The chain uses TRBV6-5 and TRBJ2-7; 8 bases are shared with TRBD1. The CDR3 spells CASSIGQGPYEQYF. CDR3 sequence (DNA): TGTGCCAGCAGCATCGGACAGGGACCCTACGAGCAGTACTTC.